Listed here is a single TCR beta chain. Its antigen remains undetermined. Base quality data are lacking; no much larger clone is found one base away. These data are taken from a study of shared clonotypes between healthy human individuals (dated by TCRdb to the early 2020s). The study in broad terms: Three men and two women, aged 18 to 49 years, made up the cohort. Between about 0.94 and 8.9 billion PBMCs per donor were obtained by leukapheresis. Blood TCR repertoires of several healthy adults were deeply sequenced to estimate repertoire size and the extent of clonotype sharing between individuals. For each donor, CD4 naive and CD4 memory were each run on three plates, CD8 naive on two plates, and CD8 memory on one plate. To increase sequencing depth and limit assay-specific biases, different laboratories used diverse techniques to prepare libraries and sequence TCR repertoires.

TCR CDR3 regions were amplified from genomic DNA by multiplex PCR using the deep immunoSEQ assay. For each cell subset, the extracted genomic DNA was distributed evenly across all wells of several immunoSEQ 96-well plates, and each plate served as one replicate. For sorted subsets, approximately 190 ng genomic DNA, equal to tens of thousands of T cell genomes, was loaded into each replicate PCR. Purified libraries were quantified with a Qubit 3.0 fluorometer, sized on a Bioanalyzer 2100, and re-quantified with the KAPA Library Quantification kit. Each immunoSEQ 96-well plate was sequenced on its own single-read 150-cycle Illumina NextSeq 550 flow cell. On the study's bioinformatics: The immunoSEQ output contained only junctional sequences without quality scores, so filtering could not match that applied to full-length reads. To assign V/J genes and CDR3, sequences were annotated using PyIR, a Python wrapper for IgBLAST v1.9, with IMGT germline references. Reads were removed for weak V/J assignments (E-value above 1e-6), missing CDR3, stop codons, out-of-frame junctions, or ambiguous translated residues. V3J clonotypes were defined by identical inferred V gene, J gene, and CDR3 amino acid sequence. The percentage overlap between two repertoires was calculated by dividing the number of shared unique clonotypes by the size of the smaller repertoire. RTK rarefaction, the Chao1 estimator, and Recon v2.1 estimates of unobserved clonotypes were used to assess repertoire richness. Generation probabilities for all TCRbeta clonotypes obtained by the gDNA method from a few donors were computed using OLGA. Not all clones reach the TCRdb copy of this immuneACCESS table, which keeps in-frame sequences only. Checked studies attribute under half of the gap to unresolved V genes and leave the rest unexplained. That table gives V, J and clone size, and the DNA gave D and trimming. This sample gives some 2.3 million clones in total; 85% to 95% of them show up just once. 0.39% of the sample is held by the ten biggest clonotypes.

The donors were healthy, HIV-negative adults with no recently reported acute infections or vaccinations. All donors were Caucasian adults living in Nashville, Tennessee, USA. CD4+ T cells were enriched by magnetic negative selection, after which naive cells were positively selected on CD45RA and the negative fraction was taken as the memory subset. After blood collection by leukapheresis, PBMCs were isolated using Ficoll-Histopaque density gradient centrifugation and then cryopreserved in the vapor phase of liquid nitrogen. Purity and quantity of every magnetically sorted T cell population were checked by analytical flow cytometry. Genomic DNA was isolated from every sorted fraction and measured by UV absorbance on a Nanodrop 2000c. There are 14 amino acids in the CDR3, from cysteine to phenylalanine inclusive. The kept DNA is CDR3 alone, 42 bases in frame from the first base. V gives up 2 bases and J gives up 3 bases, and the segment between their germline ends measures 11 bases. Sequences SGHVS (CDR1) and FQNEAQ (CDR2) are obtained from the germline V gene.

Findings and caveats that apply to the study as a whole: The genetic and exposure-history diversity represented was limited by the small number of donors. Sharing across a few donors was observed for roughly 5% of naive CD4, about 4% of naive CD8, 2.3% of memory CD4, and roughly 0.4% of memory CD8 clonotypes. Naive subsets generally had larger estimated clonotype richness than memory subsets did. Pairwise subsampling led to the expectation that sequencing depth would affect the degree of clonotype sharing among donors. Only blood was sampled, and tissue TCR repertoires likely differ from those in blood. Rarefaction of sorted-subset datasets indicated incomplete sequencing despite the large sequencing depth. Clonotypes shared by all four sorted-subset donors showed higher generation probabilities than non-shared clonotypes.

Recombination linked TRBV7-8 to TRBJ2-7; the D gene is possibly TRBD2, with 5 bases matching. The sequence was obtained from a man aged 18 to 30 in good health. Some clones in this sample may be carry-over from other donors' samples. Sample: naive CD4+ T cells from PBMCs. The sample's cell subset or site label, decoded: CD45RA+ positively selected. In nucleotide form, the sequence is TGTGCCAGCAGCTTACTTACGGGGATCTACGAGCAGTACTTC. Its coded protein is CASSLLTGIYEQYF.